These T cell receptor beta chains were read from a single sample in a study of blood T cell repertoires in COVID-19. The data were produced by immunoSEQ multiplex PCR, yet TCRdb's version contains in-frame clones alone and is incomplete. The table records 250,000 to 350,000 clones, 70% to 90% of them present only once. The sequenced sample was peripheral blood. All receptors come from a woman aged 70-85 years with COVID-19, enrolled during active disease. The CDR3 runs from the conserved cysteine through the conserved F or W. Fields, in order: J gene, V gene, clone size, D gene, CDR3 DNA, CDR3 protein. A D gene is named only where the DNA matches it firmly. A clone size is listed for some rows: how often the clone was seen (once, few, many), or a class if it is expanded.

>TRBJ2-5|TRBV24-1|.|TRBD2
TGTGCCATCGGGGGGGGAGGGGCATCAGAGACCCAGTACTTC
CAIGGGGASETQYF
>TRBJ1-2|TRBV5-1|few|TRBD1
TGCGCCAGCACCCAGGGACAGGGAGTGAGCTACACCTTC
CASTQGQGVSYTF
>TRBJ1-4|TRBV7-8|.|.
TGTGCCAGCAGCTTAGGGGGAGGGCTGGAAAAACTGTTTTTT
CASSLGGGLEKLFF
>TRBJ1-2|TRBV18|.|.
TGTGCCAGCTCCCCGGACGGGGGGATAAGTGGCTACACCTTC
CASSPDGGISGYTF
>TRBJ1-2|TRBV5-6|.|TRBD1
TGTGCCAGCAGCTCCAGGGGGGATGGCTACACCTTC
CASSSRGDGYTF
>TRBJ1-5|TRBV21-1|.|.
TGTGCCACTCGTATGTATAGCAATCAGCCCCAGCATTTT
CATRMYSNQPQHF
>TRBJ1-6|TRBV30|few|.
TGTGCCTGGAGACCGCGGGCCCAGGAAATCCTCCACTTT
CAWRPRAQEILHF
>TRBJ2-7|TRBV21-1|.|.
TGTGCCAGCAGCAAAGGACAGGGGGTCACCTACGAGCAGTACTTC
CASSKGQGVTYEQYF
>TRBJ1-4|TRBV5-1|.|.
TGCGCCAGCAGTTTTGTCAGGGGCGAAGGAGAAAAACTGTTTTTT
CASSFVRGEGEKLFF
>TRBJ1-2|TRBV7-2|.|TRBD1
TGTGCCAGCAGCTTAGAGGGGGCGCTGATCTACTATGGCTACACCTTC
CASSLEGALIYYGYTF
>TRBJ1-3|TRBV3-1/TRBV3-2|once|.
TGTGCCAGCAGCCAAGGAAGCGGAAGGAGCTCTGGAAACACCATATATTTT
CASSQGSGRSSGNTIYF